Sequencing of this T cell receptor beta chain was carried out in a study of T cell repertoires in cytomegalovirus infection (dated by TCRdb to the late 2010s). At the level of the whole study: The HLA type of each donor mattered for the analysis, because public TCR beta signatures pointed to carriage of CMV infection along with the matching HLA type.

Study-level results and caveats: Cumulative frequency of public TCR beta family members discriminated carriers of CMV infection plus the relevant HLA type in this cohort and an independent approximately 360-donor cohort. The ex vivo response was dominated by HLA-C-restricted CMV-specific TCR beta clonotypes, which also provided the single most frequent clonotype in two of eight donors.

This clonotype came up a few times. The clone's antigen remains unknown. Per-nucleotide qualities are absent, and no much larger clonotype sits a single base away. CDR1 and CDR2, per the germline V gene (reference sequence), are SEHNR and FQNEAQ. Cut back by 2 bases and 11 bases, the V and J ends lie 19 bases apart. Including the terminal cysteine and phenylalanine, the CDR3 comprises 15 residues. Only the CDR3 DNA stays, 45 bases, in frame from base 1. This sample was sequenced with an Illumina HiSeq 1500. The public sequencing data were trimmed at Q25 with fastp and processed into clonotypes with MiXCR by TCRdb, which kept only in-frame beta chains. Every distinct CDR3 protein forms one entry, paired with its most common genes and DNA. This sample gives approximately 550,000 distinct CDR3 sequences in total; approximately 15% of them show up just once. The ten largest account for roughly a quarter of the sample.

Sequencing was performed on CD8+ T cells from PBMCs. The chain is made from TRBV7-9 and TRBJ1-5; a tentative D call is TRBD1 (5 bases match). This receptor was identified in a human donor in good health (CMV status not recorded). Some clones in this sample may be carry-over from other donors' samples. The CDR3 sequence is CASSLFGRGERAQHF. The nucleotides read TGTGCCAGCAGCTTATTTGGCAGAGGGGAGCGGGCCCAGCATTTT.